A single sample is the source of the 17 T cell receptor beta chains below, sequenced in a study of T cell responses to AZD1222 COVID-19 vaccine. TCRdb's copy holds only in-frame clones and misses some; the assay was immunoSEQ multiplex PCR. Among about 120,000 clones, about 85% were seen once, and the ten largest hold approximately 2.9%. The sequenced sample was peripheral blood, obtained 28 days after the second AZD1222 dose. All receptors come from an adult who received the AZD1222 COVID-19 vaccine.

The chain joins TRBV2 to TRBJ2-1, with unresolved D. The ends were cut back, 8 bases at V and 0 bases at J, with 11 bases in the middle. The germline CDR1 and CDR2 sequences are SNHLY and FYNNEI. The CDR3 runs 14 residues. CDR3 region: CASVRDSSYNEQFF. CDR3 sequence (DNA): TGTGCCAGCGTAAGGGATAGCTCCTACAATGAGCAGTTCTTC.

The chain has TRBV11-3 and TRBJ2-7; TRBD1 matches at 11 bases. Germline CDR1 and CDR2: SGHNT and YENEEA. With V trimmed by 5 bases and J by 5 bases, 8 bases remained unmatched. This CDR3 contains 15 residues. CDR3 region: CASSPRDRGRHEQYF. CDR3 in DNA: TGTGCCAGCAGCCCGAGGGACAGGGGGAGGCACGAGCAGTACTTC.

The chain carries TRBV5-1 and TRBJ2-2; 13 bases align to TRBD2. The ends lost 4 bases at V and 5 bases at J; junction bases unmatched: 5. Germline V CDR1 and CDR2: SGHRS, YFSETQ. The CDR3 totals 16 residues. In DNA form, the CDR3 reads TGCGCCAGCAGCGGCACTAGCGGGGGGGCTACCGGGGAGCTGTTTTTT. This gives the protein CASSGTSGGATGELFF.

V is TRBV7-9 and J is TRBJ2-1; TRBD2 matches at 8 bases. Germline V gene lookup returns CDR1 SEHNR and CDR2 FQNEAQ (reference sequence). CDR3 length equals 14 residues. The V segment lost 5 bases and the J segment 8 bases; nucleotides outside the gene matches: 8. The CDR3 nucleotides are TGTGCCAGCAGCCTCGGACTAGCAGGAGATGAGCAGTTCTTC. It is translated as CASSLGLAGDEQFF.

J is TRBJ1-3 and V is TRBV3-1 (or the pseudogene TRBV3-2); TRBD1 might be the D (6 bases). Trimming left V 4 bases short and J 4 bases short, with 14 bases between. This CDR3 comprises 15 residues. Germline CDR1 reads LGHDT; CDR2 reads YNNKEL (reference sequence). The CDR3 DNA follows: TGTGCCAGCAGCCGACAAACAGGGACAGGAAACACCATATATTTT. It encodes CASSRQTGTGNTIYF.

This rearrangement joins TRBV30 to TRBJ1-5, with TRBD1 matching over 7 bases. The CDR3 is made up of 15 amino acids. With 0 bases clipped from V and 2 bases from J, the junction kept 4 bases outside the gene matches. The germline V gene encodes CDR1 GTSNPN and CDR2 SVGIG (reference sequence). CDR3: CAWSVQGKGNQPQHF. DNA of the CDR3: TGTGCCTGGAGTGTACAGGGGAAGGGCAATCAGCCCCAGCATTTT.

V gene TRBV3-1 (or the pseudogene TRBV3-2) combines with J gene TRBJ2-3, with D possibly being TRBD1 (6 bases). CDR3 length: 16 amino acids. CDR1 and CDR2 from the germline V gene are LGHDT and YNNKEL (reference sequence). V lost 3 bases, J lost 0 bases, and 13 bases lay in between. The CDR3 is CASSQVDSISTDTQYF. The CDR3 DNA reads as TGTGCCAGCAGCCAGGTGGACAGTATAAGCACAGATACGCAGTATTTT.

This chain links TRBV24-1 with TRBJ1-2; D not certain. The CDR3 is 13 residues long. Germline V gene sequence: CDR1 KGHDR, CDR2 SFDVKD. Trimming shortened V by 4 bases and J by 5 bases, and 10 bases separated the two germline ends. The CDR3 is CATSDHKTYGYTF. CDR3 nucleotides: TGTGCCACCAGTGACCACAAGACGTATGGCTACACCTTC.

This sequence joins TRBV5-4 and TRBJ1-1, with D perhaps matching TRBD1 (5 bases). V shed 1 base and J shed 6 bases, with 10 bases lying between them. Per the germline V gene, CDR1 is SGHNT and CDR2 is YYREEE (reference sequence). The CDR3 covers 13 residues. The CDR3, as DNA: TGTGCCAGCAGCTTGTTTAGGGGAGCTGAAGCTTTCTTT. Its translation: CASSLFRGAEAFF.

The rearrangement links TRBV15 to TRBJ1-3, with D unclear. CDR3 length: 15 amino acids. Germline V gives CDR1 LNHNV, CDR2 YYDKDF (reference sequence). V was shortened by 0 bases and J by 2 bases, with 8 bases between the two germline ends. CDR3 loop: CATSRDGRAGNTIYF. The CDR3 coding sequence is TGTGCCACCAGCAGAGATGGAAGGGCTGGAAACACCATATATTTT.

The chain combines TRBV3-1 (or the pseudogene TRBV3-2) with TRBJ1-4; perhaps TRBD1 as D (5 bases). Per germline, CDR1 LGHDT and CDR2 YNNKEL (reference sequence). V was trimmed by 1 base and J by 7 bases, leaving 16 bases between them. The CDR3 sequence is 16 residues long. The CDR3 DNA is TGTGCCAGCAGCCAAGTAGTCGGGCAGGGTTCTGAAAAACTGTTTTTT. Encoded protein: CASSQVVGQGSEKLFF.

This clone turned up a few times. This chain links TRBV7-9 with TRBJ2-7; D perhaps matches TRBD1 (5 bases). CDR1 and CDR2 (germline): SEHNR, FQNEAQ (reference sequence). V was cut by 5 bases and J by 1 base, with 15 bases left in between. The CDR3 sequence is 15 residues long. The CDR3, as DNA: TGTGCCAGCAGCGCTTATGAAGCAGGGTCCTACGAGCAGTACTTC. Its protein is CASSAYEAGSYEQYF. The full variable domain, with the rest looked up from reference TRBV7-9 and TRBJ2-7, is DTGVSQNPRHKITKRGQNVTFRCDPISEHNRLYWYRQTLGQGPEFLTYFQNEAQLEKSRLLSDRFSAERPKGSFSTLEIQRTEQGDSAMYLCASSAYEAGSYEQYFGPGTRLTVT.

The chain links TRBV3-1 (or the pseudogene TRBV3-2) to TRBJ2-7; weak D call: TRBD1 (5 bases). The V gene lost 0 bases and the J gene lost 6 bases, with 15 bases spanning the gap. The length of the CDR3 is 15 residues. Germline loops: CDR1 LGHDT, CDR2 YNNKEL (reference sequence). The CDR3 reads CASSQDIQGTGEQYF. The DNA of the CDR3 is TGTGCCAGCAGCCAAGATATCCAGGGCACAGGCGAGCAGTACTTC.

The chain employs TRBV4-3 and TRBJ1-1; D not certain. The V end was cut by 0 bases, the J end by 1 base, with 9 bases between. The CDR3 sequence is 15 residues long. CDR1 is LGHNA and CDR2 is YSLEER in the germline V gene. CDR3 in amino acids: CASSQDPVRNTEAFF. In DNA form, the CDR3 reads TGCGCCAGCAGCCAAGATCCGGTTAGGAACACTGAAGCTTTCTTT.

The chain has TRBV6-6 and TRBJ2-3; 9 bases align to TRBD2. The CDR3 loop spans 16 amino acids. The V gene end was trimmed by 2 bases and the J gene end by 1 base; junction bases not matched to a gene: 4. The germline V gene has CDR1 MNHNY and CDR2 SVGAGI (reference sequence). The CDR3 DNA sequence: TGTGCCAGCAGTTACCGCGGGGGGGCGGGCACAGATACGCAGTATTTT. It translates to CASSYRGGAGTDTQYF.

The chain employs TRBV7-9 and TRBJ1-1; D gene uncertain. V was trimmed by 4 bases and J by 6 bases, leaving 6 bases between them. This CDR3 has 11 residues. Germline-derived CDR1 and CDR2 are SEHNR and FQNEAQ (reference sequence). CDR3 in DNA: TGTGCCAGCAGCTCGTACTCTGAAGCTTTCTTT. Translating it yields CASSSYSEAFF. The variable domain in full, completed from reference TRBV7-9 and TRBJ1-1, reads DTGVSQNPRHKITKRGQNVTFRCDPISEHNRLYWYRQTLGQGPEFLTYFQNEAQLEKSRLLSDRFSAERPKGSFSTLEIQRTEQGDSAMYLCASSSYSEAFFGQGTRLTVV.

Here the CDR3 DNA reads TGCGCCAGCAGCCTAGGGACTAGCGGGGGGGACTCCTACAATGAGCAGTTCTTC. It codes for CASSLGTSGGDSYNEQFF. This chain joins TRBV5-1 and TRBJ2-1; TRBD2 matches 16 bases. Germline CDR1 is SGHRS and CDR2 is YFSETQ. CDR3 length: 18 amino acids. V lost 4 bases and J lost 0; bases outside the gene matches: 4. Together with reference TRBV5-1 and TRBJ2-1, the CDR3 gives the full variable domain: KAGVTQTPRYLIKTRGQQVTLSCSPISGHRSVSWYQQTPGQGLQFLFEYFSETQRNKGNFPGRFSGRQFSNSRSEMNVSTLELGDSALYLCASSLGTSGGDSYNEQFFGPGTRLTVL.